The clone carrying this T cell receptor (beta chain) is medium-sized. Its antigen is not identified. Germline V gene sequence: CDR1 SGDLS, CDR2 YYNGEE. V lost 0 bases and J lost 6, with 3 bases in between. The CDR3 has 12 amino acids. These data belong to a study of T-cell memory formation after mild COVID-19. General study results and limits: Still unconfirmed is whether the second-wave clones peaking on day 37 recognized SARS-CoV-2. In pre-infection memory, a portion of responding clones appeared, which suggested that cross-reactive memory joined. Researchers report contracting CD4+ clones mostly in CM and EM, with CD8+ clones in EMRA. Contracting clones from day 15 to 85 had balanced CD4/CD8; later expanders favoured CD4+.

TCRdb redid the calling of the 5' RACE reads with MiXCR, one entry per CDR3 protein. The table has around 4,600 distinct CDR3 sequences, roughly a sixth seen once. J is TRBJ2-2 and V is TRBV9; no reliable D call. The sample taken for sequencing was PBMCs or a T cell subset sorted from them (not recorded which). This receptor was identified in an adult who had mild COVID-19 (a few samples of this study predate the infection). Cell type and time point are not known. For the CDR3, the DNA is TGTGCCAGCAGCGTAGTGCCCGGGGAGCTGTTTTTT. Protein sequence: CASSVVPGELFF.